A selection of T cell receptor beta chains follows, all from one sample in a study of PD-L1 blockade in urothelial cancer. TCRdb's table, derived via immunoSEQ multiplex PCR, lists solely in-frame clones and lacks some. This table has just under 40,000 clones, about 89% appearing once. The starting material was PBMCs, obtained around atezolizumab (anti-PD-L1) treatment. The origin of the receptors is a man in his 60s with urothelial cancer. CDR3s include the opening cysteine and the closing phenylalanine or tryptophan. The D gene is left open where the match is weak. Clone size, where shown, is once, few, many, or a class for clones that have expanded.

TRBV6-5,16,TRBD2,NA,TRBJ2-2,CASSYSGGGLSGELFF,TGTGCCAGCAGTTACTCCGGCGGGGGACTTTCCGGGGAGCTGTTTTTT
TRBV2,12,NA,NA,TRBJ2-3,CASRGLGDTQYF,TGTGCCAGCAGAGGCCTAGGAGATACGCAGTATTTT
TRBV14,13,TRBD1,NA,TRBJ1-1,CASSRTGSTTAFF,TGTGCCAGCAGTCGGACAGGGTCGACTACGGCTTTCTTT
TRBV19,13,TRBD1,NA,TRBJ1-1,CASIDRVNTEAFF,TGTGCCAGCATAGACAGGGTGAACACTGAAGCTTTCTTT
TRBV19,14,TRBD1,NA,TRBJ1-1,CASSNRDRYTEAFF,TGTGCCAGTAGTAACCGGGACAGGTACACTGAAGCTTTCTTT
TRBV7-3,16,NA,NA,TRBJ2-3,CASSQGGTTYTDTQYF,TGTGCCAGCAGCCAGGGGGGAACTACGTACACAGATACGCAGTATTTT
TRBV4-3,13,NA,NA,TRBJ2-7,CASSQIYGAEQYF,TGCGCCAGCAGCCAAATCTATGGGGCCGAGCAGTACTTC
TRBV11-2,18,NA,NA,TRBJ2-7,CASSLRLGLAGITYEQYF,TGTGCCAGCAGTCTTCGGTTGGGTCTGGCGGGGATCACCTACGAGCAGTACTTC
TRBV7-8,16,TRBD1,NA,TRBJ1-2,CASSGGQGAPIYGYTF,TGTGCCAGCAGCGGCGGACAGGGGGCGCCTATCTATGGCTACACCTTC
TRBV5-5,12,NA,NA,TRBJ1-1,CASSLGSTEAFF,TGTGCCAGCAGCTTGGGGAGTACTGAAGCTTTCTTT
TRBV2,15,TRBD1,NA,TRBJ2-1,CASSEGDSPYNEQFF,TGTGCCAGCAGTGAAGGGGACAGCCCCTACAATGAGCAGTTCTTC
TRBV7-6,17,TRBD2,NA,TRBJ2-7,CASSLSSPRESSYEQYF,TGTGCCAGCAGCCTCTCCTCACCGCGGGAGAGCTCCTACGAGCAGTACTTC
TRBV6-1,18,NA,NA,TRBJ1-6,CASSEELGGSSYNSPLHF,TGTGCCAGCAGTGAAGAATTGGGGGGAAGCTCCTATAATTCACCCCTCCACTTT
TRBV27,15,NA,NA,TRBJ1-6,CASSLGPRGHSPLHF,TGTGCCAGCAGTTTAGGTCCCAGGGGTCACTCACCCCTCCACTTT
TRBV7-9,14,TRBD1,NA,TRBJ1-5,CASSNQGANQPQHF,TGTGCCAGCAGCAACCAGGGGGCGAATCAGCCCCAGCATTTT
TRBV9,15,TRBD1,NA,TRBJ1-1,CASSAGQGANTEAFF,TGTGCCAGCAGCGCGGGACAGGGGGCGAACACTGAAGCTTTCTTT
TRBV18,17,TRBD2,NA,TRBJ2-1,CASSPESWRGGGNEQFF,TGTGCCAGCTCACCGGAATCGTGGCGGGGGGGCGGCAATGAGCAGTTCTTC
TRBV5-6,13,NA,NA,TRBJ1-2,CASSFQEASGYTF,TGTGCCAGCAGCTTCCAAGAGGCATCGGGCTACACCTTC
TRBV7-3,15,TRBD2,NA,TRBJ2-3,CASSASGGSTDTQYF,TGTGCCAGCAGCGCTAGCGGAGGAAGCACAGATACGCAGTATTTT
TRBV6-1,15,NA,NA,TRBJ1-1,CASTTQRGTNTEAFF,TGTGCCAGCACGACTCAAAGGGGGACGAACACTGAAGCTTTCTTT
TRBV19,16,TRBD1,NA,TRBJ2-2,CAIRSTGAPNTGELFF,TGTGCCATTAGATCTACAGGGGCCCCGAACACCGGGGAGCTGTTTTTT
TRBV7-9,14,TRBD1,NA,TRBJ1-1,CASSFSTGRDEAFF,TGTGCCAGCAGCTTCTCGACAGGGAGAGATGAAGCTTTCTTT
TRBV21-1,17,NA,NA,TRBJ2-7,CASSRDTGTSGRDEQYF,TGTGCCAGCAGCCGGGACACAGGGACTAGCGGGAGGGACGAGCAGTACTTC
TRBV2,13,TRBD1,NA,TRBJ1-1,CASSEGGQRLAFF,TGTGCCAGCAGTGAAGGGGGACAGAGGTTGGCTTTCTTT
TRBV5-5,15,NA,NA,TRBJ1-5,CASSPRWGGDQPQHF,TGTGCCAGCAGCCCCAGGTGGGGGGGTGATCAGCCCCAGCATTTT
TRBV28,14,NA,NA,TRBJ1-4,CASTSAQGHEKLFF,TGTGCCAGCACATCTGCACAGGGCCATGAAAAACTGTTTTTT
TRBV11-2,13,TRBD2,NA,TRBJ2-7,CASSPTGGYEQYF,TGTGCCAGCAGCCCCACGGGGGGCTACGAGCAGTACTTC
TRBV19,15,TRBD2,NA,TRBJ2-1,CASSIRREAINEQFF,TGTGCCAGTAGTATAAGGCGGGAGGCCATCAATGAGCAGTTCTTC
TRBV13,15,NA,NA,TRBJ1-2,CASSLRSRPNYGYTF,TGTGCCAGCAGCTTACGCAGTCGCCCTAACTATGGCTACACCTTC
TRBV5-1,14,NA,once,TRBJ1-4,CASSLGVSGEKLFF,TGCGCCAGCAGCTTGGGTGTTTCGGGGGAAAAACTGTTTTTT
TRBV27,16,TRBD1,NA,TRBJ2-7,CASSRMTGGPPYEQYF,TGTGCCAGCAGCCGAATGACAGGGGGGCCGCCCTACGAGCAGTACTTC
TRBV5-6,16,NA,NA,TRBJ1-2,CASSPFSPRVDYGYTF,TGTGCCAGCAGCCCTTTCTCTCCGCGGGTCGACTATGGCTACACCTTC
TRBV27,14,NA,NA,TRBJ2-2,CASSLAGNVGELFF,TGTGCCAGCAGTTTGGCAGGGAATGTTGGGGAGCTGTTTTTT
TRBV29-1,13,NA,NA,TRBJ1-1,CSVAGVLGTEAFF,TGCAGCGTTGCAGGGGTTCTCGGCACTGAAGCTTTCTTT
TRBV28,15,TRBD1,NA,TRBJ2-1,CASSLRDSPYNEQFF,TGTGCCAGCAGTTTACGGGACAGTCCTTACAATGAGCAGTTCTTC
TRBV5-5,18,TRBD2,NA,TRBJ2-7,CASSSFLGLAGDSYEQYF,TGTGCCAGCAGCTCCTTCTTGGGGCTAGCGGGGGACTCCTACGAGCAGTACTTC
TRBV29-1,13,TRBD2,NA,TRBJ2-1,CSVSGGPLNEQFF,TGCAGCGTTAGCGGGGGGCCCCTCAATGAGCAGTTCTTC
TRBV7-2,14,NA,NA,TRBJ1-1,CASSLNFRGTEAFF,TGTGCCAGCAGCTTAAATTTTCGGGGGACTGAAGCTTTCTTT
TRBV5-1,14,TRBD1,NA,TRBJ1-2,CASSWTGGDYGYTF,TGCGCCAGCAGCTGGACAGGGGGGGACTATGGCTACACCTTC
TRBV4-1,13,NA,NA,TRBJ2-7,CASSLNPGYEQYF,TGCGCCAGCAGCCTCAATCCGGGCTACGAGCAGTACTTC
TRBV4-3,15,NA,NA,TRBJ1-3,CASSQSDSSGNTIYF,TGCGCCAGCAGCCAATCGGACAGCTCTGGAAACACCATATATTTT
TRBV7-2,13,NA,few,TRBJ1-4,CASSLEGRAALFF,TGTGCCAGCAGCTTAGAGGGGAGGGCAGCCCTGTTTTTT
TRBV30,16,TRBD2,NA,TRBJ2-3,CAWSVSSGRATDTQYF,TGTGCCTGGAGTGTGTCTAGCGGGAGGGCTACGGATACGCAGTATTTT
TRBV6-5,15,NA,NA,TRBJ1-4,CASSYSSGQDEKLFF,TGTGCCAGCAGTTACTCGAGTGGGCAGGATGAAAAACTGTTTTTT
TRBV7-7,13,NA,NA,TRBJ2-7,CASSPGQSYEQYF,TGTGCCAGCAGCCCAGGACAGTCCTACGAGCAGTACTTC
TRBV7-3,15,TRBD2,NA,TRBJ2-1,CASSPLGLAGNEQFF,TGTGCCAGCAGCCCCCTGGGACTAGCGGGAAATGAGCAGTTCTTC
TRBV18,15,TRBD1,NA,TRBJ1-2,CASSSYRGPNYGYTF,TGTGCCAGCTCATCCTACAGGGGGCCGAACTATGGCTACACCTTC
TRBV11-3,17,NA,NA,TRBJ2-1,CASSPRDRGNSYNEQFF,TGTGCCAGCAGCCCGAGGGATCGGGGGAACTCCTACAATGAGCAGTTCTTC
TRBV10-3,16,TRBD2,NA,TRBJ2-5,CAIRGGLAGTQETQYF,TGTGCCATCAGGGGGGGACTAGCGGGGACCCAAGAGACCCAGTACTTC
TRBV11-3,16,TRBD1,NA,TRBJ2-7,CASSRRTGVDSYEQYF,TGTGCCAGCAGCCGCCGGACAGGGGTCGATAGCTACGAGCAGTACTTC
TRBV6-1,15,NA,NA,TRBJ1-5,CASSESRVGHQPQHF,TGTGCCAGCAGTGAGTCCAGGGTGGGGCATCAGCCCCAGCATTTT
TRBV7-2,13,TRBD1,NA,TRBJ2-5,CASSRDSQETQYF,TGTGCCAGCAGCCGGGACAGCCAAGAGACCCAGTACTTC
TRBV19,11,NA,NA,TRBJ1-1,CASISPGSAFF,TGTGCCAGTATTAGCCCCGGATCGGCTTTCTTT
TRBV28,15,TRBD1,NA,TRBJ1-5,CASSPQGQGNQPQHF,TGTGCCAGCAGTCCCCAGGGACAGGGCAATCAGCCCCAGCATTTT
TRBV5-5,15,NA,NA,TRBJ2-7,CASSLFPTVGYEQYF,TGTGCCAGCAGCTTGTTTCCGACAGTTGGCTACGAGCAGTACTTC
TRBV11-3,17,TRBD1,NA,TRBJ2-7,CASSYRDRGQGAREQYF,TGTGCCAGCAGCTACAGGGATAGGGGACAGGGGGCAAGGGAGCAGTACTTC
TRBV28,13,NA,NA,TRBJ1-2,CASSPRQNYGYTF,TGTGCCAGCAGTCCCAGACAGAACTATGGCTACACCTTC
TRBV11-1,14,TRBD1,NA,TRBJ2-7,CASSSDRLNYEQYF,TGTGCCAGCAGTTCGGACAGGTTAAACTACGAGCAGTACTTC
TRBV2,14,NA,NA,TRBJ2-1,CASKETELVNEQFF,TGTGCCAGCAAAGAAACGGAGCTAGTAAATGAGCAGTTCTTC